These 26 T cell receptor beta chains were sequenced from one sample in a study of Graves' ophthalmopathy and Graves' hyperthyroidism. Transcripts of RNA were the source for amplifying TCR beta CDR3 regions. HTBI-primed first-round RT-PCR preceded second-round multiplex PCR. TCRdb re-called the multiplex PCR reads through MiXCR, storing one row per CDR3 protein. Of nearly 400,000 distinct CDR3 sequences listed, approximately 20% are singletons. Sample: peripheral blood. These receptors were taken from a woman between 18 and 29 years old with Graves' ophthalmopathy.

This clonotype came up many times. This chain uses TRBV2 with TRBJ1-5; 11 bases line up with TRBD1. After removal of 6 bases from V and 7 bases from J, the junction contained 8 bases not matched to a gene. CDR1 and CDR2 (germline): SNHLY, FYNNEI. The CDR3 spans 15 residues. Here the CDR3 reads CASRSGQGARQPQHF. CDR3 DNA sequence: TGTGCCAGCAGATCCGGACAGGGGGCAAGGCAGCCCCAGCATTTT. The whole variable domain, filled in from reference TRBV2 and TRBJ1-5, reads EPEVTQTPSHQVTQMGQEVILRCVPISNHLYFYWYRQILGQKVEFLVSFYNNEISEKSEIFDDQFSVERPDGSNFTLKIRSTKLEDSAMYFCASRSGQGARQPQHFGDGTRLSIL.

This clonotype was seen ten or more times. The V call is TRBV7-2, the J call TRBJ1-5; D remains ambiguous. V lost 1 base to trimming and J lost 7 bases, with 11 bases between them. There are 14 residues in the CDR3. Per the germline V gene, CDR1 is SGHTA and CDR2 is FQGNSA. Here the CDR3 reads CASSLVVPGQPQHF. The DNA for the CDR3 is TGTGCCAGCAGCTTAGTCGTCCCGGGACAGCCCCAGCATTTT.

This clonotype was seen ten or more times. As DNA, the CDR3 is TGCAGTGTCCCGAGTGGAGGGCTGAACACTGAAGCTTTCTTT. Amino acid sequence: CSVPSGGLNTEAFF. This chain uses TRBV20-1 with TRBJ1-1; D is ambiguous. Germline V lookup: CDR1 DFQATT, CDR2 SNEGSKA (reference sequence). Trimming stripped 7 bases from V and 0 bases from J, with 15 bases between. CDR3 length equals 14 residues.

This clonotype was found many times. This chain connects TRBV10-2 to TRBJ1-1; the D gene is possibly TRBD1 (5 bases). CDR1 is WSHSY, CDR2 SAAADI, per germline. Trimming removed 0 bases at V and 0 bases at J, with 8 bases between. This CDR3 contains 15 residues. The CDR3 bases are TGCGCCAGCAGTGAGTCGACGGGGGTGAACACTGAAGCTTTCTTT. It encodes CASSESTGVNTEAFF.

This clonotype has at least ten counts. The chain is built from TRBV30 and TRBJ2-3, with D possibly TRBD1 on 6 matching bases. The V gene's germline CDR1 is GTSNPN and CDR2 SVGIG (reference sequence). The CDR3 length is 13 residues. Trimming removed 0 bases from V and 3 bases from J, with 7 bases in between. CDR3 nucleotide sequence: TGTGCCTGGAGTGTCAGGGGTACAGATACGCAGTATTTT. Protein sequence: CAWSVRGTDTQYF.

This clonotype was recorded many times. The chain is built from TRBV7-8 and TRBJ1-3, with D perhaps matching TRBD1 (6 bases). This CDR3 has 15 residues. V lost 3 bases and J 1 base, leaving 10 bases between the germline ends. Germline V gene data show CDR1 as SGHVS and CDR2 as FQNEAQ. The CDR3 sequence is CASSFSGQSGNTIYF. CDR3 nucleotide sequence: TGTGCCAGCAGCTTCTCTGGACAGTCTGGAAACACCATATATTTT.

This clonotype turned up a few times. The rearrangement uses TRBV6-1 and TRBJ1-2; a weak D match, TRBD1 (6 bases). The germline V and J ends were trimmed by 4 bases and 8 bases, with 17 bases remaining between them. This CDR3 contains 14 residues. Germline values: CDR1 MNHNS, CDR2 SASEGT. The CDR3 DNA reads as TGTGCCAGCAGTGCCTCATCGGGGGGCGCAGGCTACACCTTC. As protein: CASSASSGGAGYTF.

This clonotype came up many times. The chain has TRBV7-2 and TRBJ1-6, with 7 nucleotides matching TRBD1. J lost 7 bases, V lost 4 bases, and 4 bases had no gene match. CDR1 and CDR2 (germline): SGHTA, FQGNSA. The length of the CDR3 is 14 residues. The CDR3, as DNA: TGTGCCAGCAGCTCTAACAGGGGCAATTCACCCCTCCACTTT. This gives the protein CASSSNRGNSPLHF.

Many counts were recorded for this clonotype. V is TRBV20-1 and J is TRBJ2-2; possible D gene TRBD1, 6 bases. This CDR3 is 15 amino acids long. The germline V gene has CDR1 DFQATT and CDR2 SNEGSKA (reference sequence). Between the trimmed V and J ends, which lost 5 bases and 4 bases, there was a span of 17 bases. The CDR3 coding sequence is TGCAGTGCTCCAAGGCGGACAGAGGCCACCGGGGAGCTGTTTTTT. It codes for CSAPRRTEATGELFF.

V gene TRBV6-5 combines with J gene TRBJ2-7; tentatively, D is TRBD1 or TRBD2 (5 bases each). Germline V gene sequence: CDR1 MNHEY, CDR2 SVGAGI. The CDR3 sequence is 13 residues long. Trimming took off 1 base at V and 4 bases at J, with 8 bases between the two ends. The CDR3 nucleotides are TGTGCCAGCAGTTACTGGGGGATTTACGAGCAGTACTTC. Amino acid sequence: CASSYWGIYEQYF.

This clonotype was seen ten or more times. V usage is TRBV14 and J usage is TRBJ2-5, with 8 positions matching TRBD2. The CDR3 loop spans 15 amino acids. V was clipped by 4 bases and J by 5 bases; unmatched bases: 9. The germline V gene encodes CDR1 SGHDN and CDR2 FVKESK. CDR3 protein: CASSPLQAGAETQYF. DNA of the CDR3: TGTGCCAGCAGCCCCCTCCAAGCGGGAGCGGAGACCCAGTACTTC.

This clonotype came up many times. The CDR3 region is CASSLWASLSYEQYF. CDR3 coding DNA: TGTGCCAGCAGTTTATGGGCTAGTTTATCCTACGAGCAGTACTTC. This chain connects TRBV28 to TRBJ2-7, with no clear D. The CDR3 has 15 amino acids. V was trimmed by 0 bases and J by 1 base, leaving 10 bases between them. Germline loops: CDR1 MDHEN, CDR2 SYDVKM. Complete variable domain (other parts from reference TRBV28 and TRBJ2-7): DVKVTQSSRYLVKRTGEKVFLECVQDMDHENMFWYRQDPGLGLRLIYFSYDVKMKEKGDIPEGYSVSREKKERFSLILESASTNQTSMYLCASSLWASLSYEQYFGPGTRLTVT.

The table lists this clonotype with many counts. The CDR3 spells CASSISGGPNTEAFF. CDR3 in DNA: TGTGCCAGTAGTATTTCAGGGGGACCGAACACTGAAGCTTTCTTT. J is TRBJ1-1 and V is TRBV19, with TRBD1 matching 7 bases. The CDR3 runs to 15 residues. The germline CDR1 and CDR2 sequences are LNHDA and SQIVND (reference sequence). V gave up 3 bases and J gave up 1 base; unmatched junction bases: 5.

The chain is built from TRBV2 and TRBJ2-7; 12 bases match TRBD2. The germline V gene encodes CDR1 SNHLY and CDR2 FYNNEI. V gave up 4 bases and J gave up 2 bases; unmatched junction bases: 3. The CDR3 consists of 15 residues. The DNA for the CDR3 is TGTGCCAGCAGTGGGACTAGCGGGAACCCCTACGAGCAGTACTTC. It translates to CASSGTSGNPYEQYF.

This clonotype has at least ten counts. This chain uses TRBV4-3 with TRBJ1-5; no clear D. The CDR3 loop spans 18 amino acids. Germline V lookup: CDR1 LGHNA, CDR2 YSLEER. Trimming took 0 bases from V and 0 from J, leaving 15 bases between them. As DNA, the CDR3 is TGCGCCAGCAGCCAAGACTTCGCCAGGCCATATAGCAATCAGCCCCAGCATTTT. It yields the protein CASSQDFARPYSNQPQHF.

The rearrangement joins TRBV27 to TRBJ2-2, with D hard to call. The length of the CDR3 is 14 residues. V was cut by 0 bases and J by 6 bases, with 8 bases left in between. Germline V gene lookup returns CDR1 MNHEY and CDR2 SMNVEV (reference sequence). The CDR3 loop is CASSLSIPPGELFF. The CDR3 nucleotides read TGTGCCAGCAGTTTATCGATCCCCCCCGGGGAGCTGTTTTTT.

This clonotype occurred many times. The chain employs TRBV11-2 and TRBJ2-7, with D uncertain. The germline V gene has CDR1 SGHAT and CDR2 FQNNGV. Trimming stripped 5 bases from V and 4 bases from J, with 24 bases between. The CDR3 runs to 17 residues. The CDR3 loop is CASSIRLFRQITYEQYF. In DNA form, the CDR3 reads TGTGCCAGCAGCATCCGTCTCTTCAGGCAGATCACATACGAGCAGTACTTC.

V usage is TRBV28 and J usage is TRBJ2-7; D gene ambiguous. The V gene's germline CDR1 is MDHEN and CDR2 SYDVKM. V was pared by 3 bases and J by 6 bases, with 9 bases between. The CDR3 length is 12 residues. CDR3 sequence (DNA): TGTGCCAGCAGTTTCCCCGGCCGCGAGCAGTACTTC. It translates to CASSFPGREQYF.

This clonotype occurred many times. The chain uses TRBV20-1 and TRBJ2-5; 10 bases agree with TRBD1. Per germline, CDR1 DFQATT and CDR2 SNEGSKA (reference sequence). The CDR3 contains 13 residues. Trimming at V came to 5 bases and at J to 7 bases, leaving 7 bases not matched to a gene. CDR3 amino acids: CSAGTGALVTQYF. Here the CDR3 DNA reads TGCAGTGCTGGGACAGGGGCTCTAGTGACCCAGTACTTC.

This clonotype has at least ten counts. The rearrangement joins TRBV11-2 to TRBJ2-5; D gene ambiguous. Between the trimmed V and J ends, which lost 1 base and 3 bases, there was a span of 12 bases. Germline assignment: CDR1 SGHAT and CDR2 FQNNGV. The CDR3 consists of 15 residues. The CDR3 sequence is CASSLVFRGKETQYF. The CDR3 DNA is TGTGCCAGCAGCTTAGTGTTCCGTGGGAAAGAGACCCAGTACTTC.

This clonotype showed up many times. This sequence joins TRBV6-2 or TRBV6-3 and TRBJ2-4; no clear D. The CDR3 loop spans 14 amino acids. Germline V lookup: CDR1 MNHEY, CDR2 SVGEGT. V lost 2 bases, J lost 0 bases, and 5 bases lay in between. CDR3 loop: CASSYELAKNIQYF. The CDR3 DNA reads TGTGCCAGCAGTTACGAGTTAGCCAAAAACATTCAGTACTTC.

The CDR3 loop is CATNRIGGGYGYTF. The CDR3 DNA sequence: TGTGCCACCAACCGGATCGGGGGCGGCTATGGCTACACCTTC. The chain joins TRBV19 to TRBJ1-2, with TRBD1 as a possible D gene (6 bases). With 10 bases removed from V and 4 bases from J, the gap between germline ends came to 19 bases. CDR1 is LNHDA, CDR2 SQIVND, per germline (reference sequence). The CDR3 is made up of 14 amino acids.

This clonotype came up many times. The chain carries TRBV7-3 and TRBJ1-6; no clear D. The CDR3 has 14 residues. Trimming took 1 base from V and 10 from J, leaving 11 bases between them. The germline V gene encodes CDR1 SGHTA and CDR2 FQGTGA. The CDR3 spells CASSLNGVRSPLHF. CDR3 nucleotides: TGTGCCAGCAGCTTAAACGGTGTTCGGTCACCCCTCCACTTT.

This clonotype was observed many times. This chain links TRBV29-1 with TRBJ1-1; D is possibly TRBD1 (5 bases). The CDR3 is 12 amino acids. The ends were cut back, 7 bases at V and 3 bases at J, with 12 bases in the middle. Looked up from germline, CDR1 is SQVTM and CDR2 is ANQGSEA. The DNA for the CDR3 is TGCAGCGCCGACCGAGGGGACACTGAAGCTTTCTTT. Translated: CSADRGDTEAFF.

This clonotype has at least ten counts. The chain joins TRBV6-2 or TRBV6-3 to TRBJ2-7; TRBD1 might be the D (5 bases). CDR1 MNHEY and CDR2 SVGEGT come from the germline V gene. The CDR3 has 15 amino acids. Trimming pared 4 bases from V and 0 bases from J, leaving 13 bases between. CDR3 in amino acids: CASSSWTSSSYEQYF. The CDR3 nucleotides read TGTGCCAGCAGTTCGTGGACATCGTCCTCCTACGAGCAGTACTTC.

This clonotype appeared many times. This chain uses TRBV28 with TRBJ2-7; D might be TRBD1 or TRBD2, each matching 5 bases. Germline V gene lookup returns CDR1 MDHEN and CDR2 SYDVKM. There are 16 residues in the CDR3. The V and J ends lost 3 bases and 0 bases respectively, with 15 bases between them. CDR3 in amino acids: CASSFSGTASSYEQYF. CDR3 nucleotide sequence: TGTGCCAGCAGTTTCTCCGGGACGGCCAGCTCCTACGAGCAGTACTTC.